The clone carrying this TCR beta chain showed up just once. Trimming at V came to 7 bases and at J to 5 bases, leaving 7 bases not matched to a gene. Germline loops: CDR1 SQVTM, CDR2 ANQGSEA. The CDR3 covers 13 residues. The PCR used 60 Vbeta and 13 Jbeta primers. The method was immunoSEQ multiplex PCR; TCRdb's version includes in-frame clones alone and lacks a portion of them. This sample has just over 200,000 clones; 65% to 80% occur once, and the top ten carry roughly 1.5%. The data derive from a study of cytomegalovirus exposure and HLA in healthy donors. The sequence came from a man aged 45-65 years in good health and CMV-seronegative. The specimen was PBMCs. The rearrangement links TRBV29-1 to TRBJ2-3; 9 bases agree with TRBD2. In nucleotides, the CDR3 is TGCAGCGGTGGCGGGAGGGCTGGAGATACGCAGTATTTT. This codes for CSGGGRAGDTQYF.